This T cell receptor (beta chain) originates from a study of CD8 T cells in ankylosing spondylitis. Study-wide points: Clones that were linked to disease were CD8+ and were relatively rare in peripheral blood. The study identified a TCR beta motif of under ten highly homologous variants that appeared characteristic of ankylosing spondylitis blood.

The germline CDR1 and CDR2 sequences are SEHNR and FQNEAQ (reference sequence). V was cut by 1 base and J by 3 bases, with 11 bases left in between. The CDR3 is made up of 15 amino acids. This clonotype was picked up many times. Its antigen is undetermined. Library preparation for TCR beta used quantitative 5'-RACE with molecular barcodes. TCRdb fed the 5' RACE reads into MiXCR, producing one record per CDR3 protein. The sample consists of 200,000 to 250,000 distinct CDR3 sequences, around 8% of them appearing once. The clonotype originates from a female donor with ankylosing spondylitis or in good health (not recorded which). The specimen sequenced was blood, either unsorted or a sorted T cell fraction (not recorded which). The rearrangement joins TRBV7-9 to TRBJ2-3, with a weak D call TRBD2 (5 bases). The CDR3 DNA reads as TGTGCCAGCAGCTTAGGGTACGGGAATACAGATACGCAGTATTTT. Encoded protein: CASSLGYGNTDTQYF.